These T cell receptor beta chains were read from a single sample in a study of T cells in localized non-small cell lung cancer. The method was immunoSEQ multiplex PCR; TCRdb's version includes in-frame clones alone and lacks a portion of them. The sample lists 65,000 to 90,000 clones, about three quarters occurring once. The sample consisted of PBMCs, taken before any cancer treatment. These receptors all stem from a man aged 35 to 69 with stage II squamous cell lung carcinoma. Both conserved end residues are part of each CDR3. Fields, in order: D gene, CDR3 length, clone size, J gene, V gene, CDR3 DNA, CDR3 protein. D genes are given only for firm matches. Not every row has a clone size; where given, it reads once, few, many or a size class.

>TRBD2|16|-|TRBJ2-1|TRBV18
TGTGCCAGCTCACCAAATAACGGACTAGCGGGCGTTGAGCAGTTCTTC
CASSPNNGLAGVEQFF
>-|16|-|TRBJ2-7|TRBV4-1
TGCGCCAGCAGCCCCGGGGGCAAGACCATTGATCACGAGCAGTACTTC
CASSPGGKTIDHEQYF
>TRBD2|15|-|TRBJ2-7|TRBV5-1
TGCGCCAGCAGCCCAACCGGGACTAGCGGCTACGAGCAGTACTTC
CASSPTGTSGYEQYF
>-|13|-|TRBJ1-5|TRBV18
TGTGCCAGCTCAGTGGATAGCAATCAGCCCCAGCATTTT
CASSVDSNQPQHF
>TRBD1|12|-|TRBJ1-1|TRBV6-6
TGTGCCAGCAGTCCACAGGGGAGGGAAGCTTTCTTT
CASSPQGREAFF
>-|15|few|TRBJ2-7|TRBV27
TGTGCCAGCATGGTTGCTGGACATCCTAAGAGGGAGCAGTACTTC
CASMVAGHPKREQYF
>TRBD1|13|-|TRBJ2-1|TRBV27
TGTGCCAGCAGTTTAACAGGGGCGTATGAGCAGTTCTTC
CASSLTGAYEQFF
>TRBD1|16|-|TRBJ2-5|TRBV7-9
TGTGCCAGCAGCCACTCCCGCAGGGGGAATGGTGGGACCCAGTACTTC
CASSHSRRGNGGTQYF
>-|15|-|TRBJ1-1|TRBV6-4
TGTGCCAGCAGGCCAGCGTTGGACAGGAACACTGAAGCTTTCTTT
CASRPALDRNTEAFF
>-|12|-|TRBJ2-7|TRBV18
TGTGCCAGCTCACCAGGAGGGAGGGAGCAGTACTTC
CASSPGGREQYF
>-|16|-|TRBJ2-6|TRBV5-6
TGTGCCAGCAGCTTGCCCAGACTCTCTGGGGCCAACGTCCTGACTTTC
CASSLPRLSGANVLTF
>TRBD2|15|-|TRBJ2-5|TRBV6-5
TGTGCCAGCAGGGGACTAGCGGGATGGCAAGAGACCCAGTACTTC
CASRGLAGWQETQYF
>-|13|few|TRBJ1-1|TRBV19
TGTGCCAGTACCCGGGGAGGGGCCACTGAAGCTTTCTTT
CASTRGGATEAFF
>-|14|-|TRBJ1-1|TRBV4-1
TGCGCCAGCAGCCAAGATGACGGCCGTACTGAAGCTTTCTTT
CASSQDDGRTEAFF
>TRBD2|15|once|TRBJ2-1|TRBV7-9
TGTGCCAGCAGCTTAGTAGGGGTAGCGGGACTTGAGCAGTTCTTC
CASSLVGVAGLEQFF
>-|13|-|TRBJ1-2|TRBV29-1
TGCAGCGGCGGCAACATGGGGGAATATGGCTACACCTTC
CSGGNMGEYGYTF
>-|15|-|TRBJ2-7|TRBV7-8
TGTGCCAGCAGCTCCGCCACAGGGTTAATCTCCGAGCAGTACTTC
CASSSATGLISEQYF
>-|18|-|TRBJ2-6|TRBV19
TGTGCCAGTAGTATAGCCGGCAGGTTTTCGTCTGGGGCCAACGTCCTGACTTTC
CASSIAGRFSSGANVLTF
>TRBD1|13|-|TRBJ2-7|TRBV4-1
TGCGCCAGCAGCCAAGTGCCAGGGGGCGAGCAGTACTTC
CASSQVPGGEQYF
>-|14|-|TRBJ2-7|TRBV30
TGTGCCAGTAGGGGTAGGGTTAGCTCCTACGAGCAGTACTTC
CASRGRVSSYEQYF
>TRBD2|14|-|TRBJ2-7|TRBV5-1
TGCGCCAGCAGCTCGACTAGCGGGAGCTTCGAGCAGTACTTC
CASSSTSGSFEQYF
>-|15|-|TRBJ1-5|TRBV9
TGTGCCAGCAGCGTAGCCCCGGGATACGATCAGCCCCAGCATTTT
CASSVAPGYDQPQHF